The following is a T cell receptor (beta chain) sequence with its context. Only Caucasian adults living in Nashville, Tennessee served as donors. Around 82 million PBMCs supplied genomic DNA for unsorted samples. Only in-frame clones appear in the TCRdb table, and some are missing; sequencing was by immunoSEQ multiplex PCR. The table records about half a million clones, approximately 84% of them present only once. The sample originates from a study of shared clonotypes between healthy human individuals. The CDR3 has 13 residues. The germline V gene has CDR1 ENHRY and CDR2 SYGVKD. Trimming shortened V by 10 bases and J by 0 bases, and 12 bases separated the two germline ends.

The TCR originated in a woman in her thirties or forties in good health. Some clones in this sample may be carry-over from other donors' samples. The V and J genes are TRBV10-3 and TRBJ2-5; a possible D gene is TRBD1 (6 bases). Sequencing was carried out using PBMCs. CDR3 sequence (DNA): TGTGCCACCAACCGGGACAACCAAGAGACCCAGTACTTC. This sequence encodes CATNRDNQETQYF.